Listed below are T cell receptor beta chains from one sample, sequenced in a study of human CD8 memory T cell subsets. TCRdb reprocessed the 5' RACE reads; each CDR3 protein has one entry and no DNA is given. Its table records roughly 18,000 distinct CDR3 sequences. The specimen sequenced was CD8+ T cells from PBMCs. All receptors come from a human donor in good health. CDR3s include the opening cysteine and the closing phenylalanine or tryptophan. Size values are once, few and many counts, or a class for expanded clones, and some rows have none.

V	size	J	CDR3
TRBV10-3	NA	TRBJ2-7	CAISPQGSYEQYF
TRBV13	NA	TRBJ1-5	CASSLGQGDSNQPQHF
TRBV5-1	NA	TRBJ1-1	CASSWGGEGTEAFF
TRBV6-1	NA	TRBJ2-7	CASNSGTYEQYF
TRBV7-8	NA	TRBJ2-7	CASGGTGLGEQYF
TRBV19	NA	TRBJ2-1	CASSIFAGYEQFF
TRBV19	NA	TRBJ2-5	CASSIREETQYF
TRBV7-9	NA	TRBJ1-6	CASNVQGNSPLHF
TRBV4-1	NA	TRBJ2-5	CASSQGLAETQYF
TRBV7-6	NA	TRBJ2-7	CASSSSVRELNEQYF
TRBV19	NA	TRBJ2-2	CASSIVPRASNTGELFF
TRBV5-5	NA	TRBJ1-2	CASSRRGDGVYGYTF
TRBV7-9	NA	TRBJ2-7	CASSLVGDAYEQYF
TRBV7-2	NA	TRBJ2-3	CASSLRGPASTDTQYF
TRBV28	NA	TRBJ2-7	CASSREWSYEQYF
TRBV6-2/TRBV6-3	NA	TRBJ2-1	CASSLVSVAGGLDNEQFF
TRBV6-2/TRBV6-3	NA	TRBJ1-5	CASTGQGEGNQPQHF
TRBV28	NA	TRBJ1-1	CASSSQGLRGTEAFF
TRBV3-1	NA	TRBJ2-1	CASSSYNEQFF
TRBV14	NA	TRBJ2-1	CASSQTEGLPEGEQFF
TRBV20-1	NA	TRBJ2-5	CSARDPRGEVVTQYF
TRBV28	NA	TRBJ2-5	CASSLGLGQGARETQYF
TRBV27	NA	TRBJ2-7	CASSLTAGGPHEQYF
TRBV18	NA	TRBJ2-7	CASSPLGGSYEQYF
TRBV24-1	NA	TRBJ2-1	CATSSGLAFPEQFF
TRBV5-1	NA	TRBJ2-3	CASSLEIPWTDTQYF
TRBV28	NA	TRBJ2-4	CASSSPGLALAKNIQYF
TRBV10-1	large	TRBJ1-6	CASRGRENSPLHF
TRBV7-8	NA	TRBJ1-1	CASSLAVRDPTEAFF
TRBV28	NA	TRBJ1-6	CASSPDGGPNNSPLHF
TRBV7-3	NA	TRBJ2-2	CASSLTQGPKRELFF
TRBV29-1	medium-sized	TRBJ2-7	CSVGGGQEVYEQYF
TRBV12-3/TRBV12-4	NA	TRBJ2-7	CASSAGTSSYEQYF
TRBV3-1	NA	TRBJ2-1	CASSQDTGGIYNEQFF
TRBV6-2/TRBV6-3	NA	TRBJ1-2	CASSYSKQGGNYGYTF
TRBV7-3	NA	TRBJ2-7	CASSPDRGDEQYF
TRBV29-1	NA	TRBJ2-7	CSVSGLHSGTGYEQYF
TRBV10-3	NA	TRBJ2-2	CALAGDTGELFF
TRBV15	NA	TRBJ1-2	CATSSQVGVNYGYTF
TRBV9	NA	TRBJ2-1	CASSVVVGSYEQFF
TRBV9	NA	TRBJ1-6	CASSDSPTGGIHF
TRBV21-1	NA	TRBJ2-5	CASSAWTSGEEETQYF
TRBV9	medium-sized	TRBJ2-1	CASSTSAEQFF
TRBV2	NA	TRBJ2-1	CASSEGKDRMGHEQFF
TRBV4-2	NA	TRBJ2-1	CASSQDERDSYNEQFF